Below, 14 T cell receptor beta chains from the same sample are listed, as sequenced in a study of brain T cells in children with intractable seizures. Time point of the sample: blood from clinic visit 5 months post-surgery; TSC patient then seizure free. TCRdb keeps only in-frame clones here, not all; method: immunoSEQ multiplex PCR. This sample yields 300,000 to 400,000 clones, of which over 90% are seen a single time; under 7% belongs to the top ten. The material sequenced was peripheral blood, taken more than 4 months after surgery. All receptors derive from a boy in the first two years of life with tuberous sclerosis and intractable seizures.

V is TRBV6-5 and J is TRBJ1-1, with no clear D. The CDR3 loop spans 12 amino acids. V was trimmed by 10 bases and J by 2 bases, leaving 11 bases between them. CDR1 MNHEY and CDR2 SVGAGI come from the germline V gene. The CDR3 region has the DNA TGTGCCATCGGGGATGCAAACACTGAAGCTTTCTTT. This codes for CAIGDANTEAFF.

The J gene is TRBJ1-2, the V gene TRBV2, with 8 bases lining up with TRBD1. CDR3 length: 15 amino acids. Germline V gene lookup returns CDR1 SNHLY and CDR2 FYNNEI. J was trimmed by 5 bases and V by 1 base; bases with no gene match: 6. The CDR3 loop reads CASSEGTGGGYGYTF. Here the CDR3 DNA reads TGTGCCAGCAGTGAAGGAACAGGGGGAGGATATGGCTACACCTTC.

The chain carries TRBV21-1 and TRBJ1-1. TRBV21-1 is labeled a pseudogene. The CDR3 length is 17 residues. Here the CDR3 reads CASSKVGPPRANTEAFF. CDR3 nucleotides: TGTGCCAGCAGCAAAGTGGGCCCCCCTAGAGCGAACACTGAAGCTTTCTTT.

The chain recombines TRBV24-1 with TRBJ2-3; D call uncertain. The V end was cut by 3 bases, the J end by 6 bases, with 15 bases between. Germline assignment: CDR1 KGHDR and CDR2 SFDVKD. The CDR3 sequence is 15 residues long. CDR3 coding DNA: TGTGCCACCAGTGATCCCCGCTTATTATACGATACGCAGTATTTT. Translating it yields CATSDPRLLYDTQYF.

This chain uses TRBV27 with TRBJ1-5; D not certain. Trimming shortened V by 2 bases and J by 5 bases, and 10 bases separated the two germline ends. The germline CDR1 and CDR2 sequences are MNHEY and SMNVEV (reference sequence). CDR3 length: 14 amino acids. The CDR3: CASSLIGLHQPQHF. The CDR3 bases are TGTGCCAGCAGTTTAATCGGGCTCCATCAGCCCCAGCATTTT.

The chain joins TRBV2 to TRBJ2-7; a possible D gene is TRBD2 (7 bases). Germline loops: CDR1 SNHLY, CDR2 FYNNEI. This CDR3 is built from 13 residues. V was pared by 8 bases and J by 3 bases, with 14 bases between. In nucleotides, the CDR3 is TGTGCCAGCTGGGAGGGAGGGGGCTACGAGCAGTACTTC. Translated, it gives CASWEGGGYEQYF.

The CDR3 nucleotides read TGTGCCTGGAGTGGGGGAGGGGCTTATGGCTACACCTTC. This gives the protein CAWSGGGAYGYTF. This chain connects TRBV30 to TRBJ1-2; D is possibly TRBD1 (5 bases). V dropped 1 base and J dropped 5 bases, with 11 bases sitting between them. The CDR3 loop spans 13 amino acids. Per germline, CDR1 GTSNPN and CDR2 SVGIG (reference sequence).

The V gene is TRBV11-2, the J gene TRBJ1-2, with a tentative D call TRBD1 (6 bases). Germline-derived CDR1 and CDR2 are SGHAT and FQNNGV. Between the trimmed V and J ends, which lost 0 bases and 4 bases, there was a span of 12 bases. The CDR3 loop spans 15 amino acids. The CDR3: CASSLDMGAGYGYTF. The CDR3 DNA is TGTGCCAGCAGCTTAGATATGGGGGCTGGCTATGGCTACACCTTC. The whole variable domain, remainder taken from reference TRBV11-2 and TRBJ1-2, is EAGVAQSPRYKIIEKRQSVAFWCNPISGHATLYWYQQILGQGPKLLIQFQNNGVVDDSQLPKDRFSAERLKGVDSTLKIQPAKLEDSAVYLCASSLDMGAGYGYTFGSGTRLTVV.

V gene TRBV19 combines with J gene TRBJ1-1; D might be TRBD1 (5 bases). The CDR3 covers 16 residues. Trimming cost V 4 bases and J 5 bases, with 20 bases left between them. Germline CDR1 LNHDA, CDR2 SQIVND (reference sequence). This CDR3 reads CASSTYGVQGYTEAFF. The CDR3, as DNA: TGTGCCAGTAGTACCTATGGGGTTCAGGGTTATACTGAAGCTTTCTTT.

The chain is built from TRBV9 and TRBJ2-7, with 9 bases identical to TRBD1. CDR3 length: 14 residues. In germline, CDR1 is SGDLS, CDR2 YYNGEE. Trimming at V came to 3 bases and at J to 3 bases, leaving 4 bases not matched to a gene. The chain's CDR3 is CASSADRGFYEQYF. The CDR3 DNA is TGTGCCAGCAGCGCCGACAGGGGGTTCTACGAGCAGTACTTC.

The genes are TRBV3-1 (or the pseudogene TRBV3-2) and TRBJ1-2; D is uncertain. V was clipped by 4 bases and J by 2 bases, with 11 bases between them. Germline V gives CDR1 LGHDT, CDR2 YNNKEL (reference sequence). The length of the CDR3 is 14 residues. The CDR3 nucleotides are TGTGCCAGCAGCCCGCTTCGGATAAACTATGGCTACACCTTC. This sequence encodes CASSPLRINYGYTF.

This rearrangement joins TRBV10-1 to TRBJ1-1; D call uncertain. Germline lookup yields CDR1 WNHNN and CDR2 SYGVQD (reference sequence). The CDR3 sequence is 14 residues long. V was shortened by 8 bases and J by 4 bases, with 17 bases between the two germline ends. The CDR3 region has the DNA TGCGCCAGCTCCAGACTCGGTCGTTGCACTGAAGCTTTCTTT. As protein: CASSRLGRCTEAFF.

The V gene is TRBV7-2, the J gene TRBJ2-7, with 8 bases aligning to TRBD2. Germline V gives CDR1 SGHTA, CDR2 FQGNSA. There are 14 residues in the CDR3. J lost 2 bases, V lost 5 bases, and 5 bases had no gene match. CDR3 region: CASSQGLGAYEQYF. Written as DNA, the CDR3 is TGTGCCAGCAGCCAGGGACTAGGGGCCTACGAGCAGTACTTC.

The genes are TRBV30 and TRBJ2-7; the D gene is possibly TRBD1 (6 bases). This CDR3 is built from 13 residues. Trimming cost V 0 bases and J 6 bases, with 12 bases left between them. Germline lookup yields CDR1 GTSNPN and CDR2 SVGIG (reference sequence). The CDR3 protein is CAWSVQGPGEQYF. DNA for the CDR3: TGTGCCTGGAGTGTACAGGGACCCGGCGAGCAGTACTTC.